These T cell receptor beta chains were read from a single sample in a study of T cell repertoires in cytomegalovirus infection. These TCRs are of unknown antigen specificity. One entry per CDR3 protein, called by TCRdb with MiXCR from the reads. The sample yields around 710,000 distinct CDR3 sequences, 25% to 30% seen once. Sample: cultured CD8+ T cells from PBMCs, taken from culture after CMV antigen stimulation. These receptors were collected from a human donor in good health (CMV status not recorded). Some clones in this sample may be carry-over from other donors' samples. CDR3s include the opening cysteine and the closing phenylalanine or tryptophan. A D gene is named only where the DNA matches it firmly. Expanded clones are given a class, and other clones once, few, many or no size at all.

v_gene,abundance,d_gene,j_gene,CDR3nt,CDR3aa
TRBV20-1,once,TRBD1,TRBJ2-5,TGCAGTGCAAGACAGGGTACGGAGACCCAGTACTTC,CSARQGTETQYF
TRBV7-9,-,-,TRBJ2-1,TGTGCCAGCAGCTTAGGTATTTCTCCCTACAATGAGCAGTTCTTC,CASSLGISPYNEQFF
TRBV28,-,-,TRBJ2-1,TGTGCCAGCAGTTTTAAGGGCTGGTTCGGGATCTTC,CASSFKGWFGIF
TRBV7-4,-,-,TRBJ2-7,TGTGCCAGCAGCTTAGAGCGGCAGATCTACGAGCAGTACTTC,CASSLERQIYEQYF
TRBV5-5,once,-,TRBJ2-7,TGTGCCAGCAGCTTTGCATCCGGGATCGCCTACGAGCAGTACTTC,CASSFASGIAYEQYF
TRBV7-9,many,-,TRBJ2-3,TGTGCCAGCAGCCAAGCCCCAGCGTCCACAGATACGCAGTATTTT,CASSQAPASTDTQYF
TRBV20-1,-,TRBD1,TRBJ1-5,TGCAGTGCTAGAGATCTCGACAGGGAGTTACAGCCCCAGCATTTT,CSARDLDRELQPQHF
TRBV7-8,few,-,TRBJ1-2,TGTGCCAGCAGCTTAGTAGGGACATCTAAGGAGGGCTACACCTTC,CASSLVGTSKEGYTF
TRBV24-1,-,-,TRBJ2-5,TGTGCCACCAGTGATTTCAGGGGGGGAGAGACCCAGTACTTC,CATSDFRGGETQYF
TRBV28,-,-,TRBJ2-1,TGTGCCAGCAGCCATCTTACAGGGAAATCCTACAATGAGCAGTTCTTC,CASSHLTGKSYNEQFF
TRBV6-5,-,-,TRBJ2-4,TGTGCCAGCAGTTACTCGACAGTAGCCAAAAACATTCAGTACTTC,CASSYSTVAKNIQYF
TRBV4-3,few,TRBD1,TRBJ1-2,TGCGCCAGCAGCCAAGATCAGTACGGGACAGGGGGCCTTGGCTACACCTTC,CASSQDQYGTGGLGYTF
TRBV12-3/TRBV12-4,-,-,TRBJ2-1,TGTGCCAGCAGTTCTATCATTTTAGGGGCCTATGAGCAGTTCTTC,CASSSIILGAYEQFF
TRBV20-1,-,-,TRBJ1-5,TGCAGTGCTAGAGATAGGGGGTCGGTAAATCAGCCCCAGCATTTT,CSARDRGSVNQPQHF
TRBV13,-,-,TRBJ2-3,TGTGCCAGCAGCTTAGGCCGGTATAGCCGTAACACAGATACGCAGTATTTT,CASSLGRYSRNTDTQYF
TRBV27,-,-,TRBJ1-2,TGTGCCAGCAGTCCAACCGAGATTGGGGGCGGGTATGGCTACACCTTC,CASSPTEIGGGYGYTF
TRBV27,few,-,TRBJ2-1,TGTGCCACCCGAGGGGGGTACAATGAGCAGTTCTTC,CATRGGYNEQFF
TRBV19,few,-,TRBJ2-1,TGTGCCAGTAGCCACTGGGGGGGGCCGACGACGGGGAATGAGCAGTTCTTC,CASSHWGGPTTGNEQFF
TRBV4-3,-,-,TRBJ2-1,TGCGCCAGCAGCCAAGCAGGTTTCAATGAGCAGTTCTTC,CASSQAGFNEQFF
TRBV7-3,-,-,TRBJ2-1,TGTGCCAGCAGCTCCTCCCCGGGTCCCCCTTACAATGAGCAGTTCTTC,CASSSSPGPPYNEQFF
TRBV2,-,TRBD1,TRBJ1-1,TGTGCCAGCAGAAATGTACCGGGACAGACATTGAACACTGAAGCTTTCTTT,CASRNVPGQTLNTEAFF
TRBV28,-,-,TRBJ2-1,TGTGCCAGCAGTTTATCCCCCGGGACCCCATTCAATGAGCAGTTCTTC,CASSLSPGTPFNEQFF
TRBV10-3,-,TRBD1,TRBJ2-5,TGTGCCATCAGTGAGGGACAGGGCCTTTGGACCCAGTACTTC,CAISEGQGLWTQYF
TRBV27,few,TRBD1,TRBJ1-2,TGTGCCAGCAGTGCAGGGGGGTATGGCTACACCTTC,CASSAGGYGYTF
TRBV5-4,-,-,TRBJ2-5,TGTGTCAGCAGCCTCGGAGGAGAGACCCAGTACTTC,CVSSLGGETQYF
TRBV7-2,many,-,TRBJ1-1,TGTGCCAGCAGCCTGGGGATCCAAAGCTCCGAAGCTTTCTTT,CASSLGIQSSEAFF